Reported below is one T cell receptor beta chain. The antigen is undetermined. Sequencing used immunoSEQ multiplex PCR; TCRdb keeps in-frame clones, though not all of them. The data contain tens of thousands of clones, about 86% of them seen just once; the ten biggest clones take up 1% to 1.5%. This record belongs to a study of monozygotic twins with cystic fibrosis. The ends were cut back, 0 bases at V and 4 bases at J, with 5 bases in the middle. There are 13 residues in the CDR3. CDR1 is SGDLS, CDR2 YYNGEE, per germline. The study, taken as a whole, reports: J usage was most co-twin-similar in 8 of 16 pairs, V in 13. In this small cohort, shared CDR3 numbers showed no association with age, concordance or disease severity.

The receptor's source is a woman aged 25 to 39 with cystic fibrosis. The J gene is TRBJ1-3, the V gene TRBV9, with unresolved D. Material: blood. The CDR3 is CASSVGQGNTIYF. CDR3 nucleotides: TGTGCCAGCAGCGTAGGGCAGGGAAACACCATATATTTT.